Sequencing of this T cell receptor beta chain was carried out in a study of neurological immune-mediated disorders. Study details: Of the multiple sclerosis patients, about 34 in total, some 30 were relapsing-remitting and 3 were secondary progressive. Notes on the study in general: The greatest TCR clonal expansion occurred in HTLV-1-associated myelopathy and the least in multiple sclerosis, which fell below healthy controls.

CDR3 length: 15 residues. V shed 1 base and J shed 0 bases, with 9 bases lying between them. The cDNA was generated by 5'RACE with 10-nucleotide random UMIs. From 15-18 subjects, over 170 million TCR-beta sequences were obtained in each sequencing run. TCRdb itself ran the 5' RACE reads through MiXCR, one entry per CDR3 protein. The data contain about 87,000 distinct CDR3 sequences, roughly 3.5% of them singletons. This clonotype was seen ten or more times. The antigen is unknown. Sample: PBMCs. This TCR derives from a woman aged 50 to 65 with multiple sclerosis. The V and J genes are TRBV12-3 or TRBV12-4 and TRBJ1-2, with TRBD1 as a possible D gene (5 bases). CDR3 region: CASSLGRGTNYGYTF. The CDR3 region has the DNA TGTGCCAGCAGTTTAGGAAGGGGAACTAACTATGGCTACACCTTC.